This entry concerns a single T cell receptor (beta chain). The antigen remains unidentified. The data are from a study of cytomegalovirus exposure and HLA in healthy donors. Study context: There were approximately 85 million unique TCRs (from HLA-typed donors) in an early data release. Study outcomes and limitations: A reported reduction in N-insertions relative to the 666-donor mean was seen in an Asian-associated ancestry cluster in a later analysis.

PCR was performed using 60 Vbeta and 13 Jbeta primers. Clones were sequenced by immunoSEQ multiplex PCR, and TCRdb holds only the in-frame ones, with some missing. Here the sample spans about 160,000 clones, 80% being singletons. The sequence was collected from a male donor in good health and CMV-seropositive. The source material was PBMCs.

CDR3 DNA sequence: TGTGCCAGCAGCTTAGAAGGAGGGTTTGGAAACACCATATATTTT. As protein: CASSLEGGFGNTIYF. The chain couples TRBV11-3 to TRBJ1-3; D is unclear. The CDR3 consists of 15 residues. Deletions cut 0 bases from V and 3 bases from J, with 9 bases between. Germline loops: CDR1 SGHNT, CDR2 YENEEA.